The clone carrying this T cell receptor beta chain was detected a few times. The data originate from a study of blood T cell repertoires in COVID-19. Individuals drawn from some 25 US areas were about 18 to 95 years old. Cohort 3 recovered donors had two negative PCRs, clearance, or symptom resolution. Original methodology: Using reference gene primer amplification, nucleated cell counts were estimated. Method: immunoSEQ multiplex PCR; TCRdb's copy keeps in-frame clones and lacks some. Clone size and V and J calls were adopted from that table, with D and trimming inferred from the DNA. Of 150,000 or so clones listed, over 75% are singletons. Losses at the gene ends were 5 bases for V and 0 bases for J; bases not matched to a gene: 6. The CDR3 consists of 17 residues. The germline CDR1 and CDR2 sequences are MNHNY and SVGAGI (reference sequence).

Sequencing was performed on PBMCs or T cells enriched from blood (not recorded which). The chain combines TRBV6-6 with TRBJ2-5; TRBD2 matches 13 bases. The clonotype was recovered from a man aged 45-60 years who had recovered from COVID-19. CDR3 region: CASSPGLAGDNQETQYF. The CDR3 DNA follows: TGTGCCAGCAGTCCTGGACTAGCGGGGGACAACCAAGAGACCCAGTACTTC.